This T cell receptor beta chain appears in the sequencing data of a study of shared clonotypes between healthy human individuals. The overall study: A couple of women and a few men aged 18 to 49 served as donors.

Each cell subset's genomic DNA was divided evenly among several immunoSEQ plates. The repertoire was sequenced with immunoSEQ multiplex PCR; TCRdb's copy has only in-frame clones and lacks some. The sample holds 450,000 to 500,000 clones, approximately 84% seen once. The CDR3 length is 16 residues. V lost 3 bases and J 7 bases, leaving 21 bases between the germline ends. Germline V lookup: CDR1 ENHRY, CDR2 SYGVKD. Study outcomes and limitations: Donors were few, which limited the genetic and exposure-history diversity represented. Clonotype sharing levels among donors were expected to vary with sequencing depth.

On this clone itself: The antigen is unknown.

Source material: PBMCs. V usage is TRBV10-3 and J usage is TRBJ1-2, with D maybe TRBD1 (6 bases). The sequence was obtained from a woman between 35 and 50 years old in good health. Some clones in this sample may be carry-over from other donors' samples. The CDR3, as DNA: TGTGCCATCAGTGAAGAGGGGGGGGCTAATGGTCTTGGCTACACCTTC. Amino acids: CAISEEGGANGLGYTF.